The 24 T cell receptor beta chains in this list originate from one sample, sequenced in a study of control samples from healthy donors and cancer patients. The method was immunoSEQ multiplex PCR; TCRdb's version includes in-frame clones alone and lacks a portion of them. Of over 50,000 clones in the sample, approximately 91% were seen once. Input material: blood. The receptor source for this set is a man between 50 and 59 years old in good health.

This chain links TRBV18 with TRBJ2-3; TRBD2 might be the D (5 bases). The V end lost 6 bases, the J end lost 2 bases, and 6 bases lay between the germline ends. Germline assignment: CDR1 KGHSH and CDR2 LQKENI. This CDR3 contains 12 residues. The CDR3 region has the DNA TGTGCCAGCTCGGGAGACACAGATACGCAGTATTTT. This sequence encodes CASSGDTDTQYF.

This clone has more than one count but fewer than ten. The rearrangement joins TRBV30 to TRBJ1-5, with D perhaps matching TRBD1 (5 bases). Germline loops: CDR1 GTSNPN, CDR2 SVGIG (reference sequence). With 2 bases removed from V and 2 bases from J, the gap between germline ends came to 13 bases. The CDR3 consists of 15 residues. This CDR3 reads CAWSLGPGGNQPQHF. The CDR3 DNA sequence: TGTGCCTGGAGTCTGGGCCCGGGGGGCAATCAGCCCCAGCATTTT.

The rearrangement links TRBV9 to TRBJ1-2; TRBD1 might be the D (6 bases). Trimming left V 4 bases short and J 4 bases short, with 23 bases between. Germline V gene data show CDR1 as SGDLS and CDR2 as YYNGEE. The CDR3 consists of 17 residues. CDR3 in amino acids: CASSSQGQGQGLYGYTF. CDR3 nucleotide sequence: TGTGCCAGCAGCTCACAGGGCCAGGGTCAGGGACTCTATGGCTACACCTTC.

The rearrangement joins TRBV7-9 to TRBJ2-5; TRBD2 matches at 12 bases. The CDR3 totals 17 residues. The J segment lost 4 bases and the V segment lost 1 base, leaving 7 bases of the junction unmatched. Germline loops: CDR1 SEHNR, CDR2 FQNEAQ (reference sequence). CDR3 nucleotides: TGTGCCAGCAGCTTAGGGCTAGCGGGAGGGCCTAGAGAGACCCAGTACTTC. Protein: CASSLGLAGGPRETQYF. The whole variable domain, filled in from reference TRBV7-9 and TRBJ2-5, reads DTGVSQNPRHKITKRGQNVTFRCDPISEHNRLYWYRQTLGQGPEFLTYFQNEAQLEKSRLLSDRFSAERPKGSFSTLEIQRTEQGDSAMYLCASSLGLAGGPRETQYFGPGTRLLVL.

This sequence joins TRBV5-4 and TRBJ2-2, with TRBD1 matching 8 bases. V lost 0 bases, J lost 3 bases, and 1 base stayed unmatched. CDR1 is SGHNT, CDR2 YYREEE, per germline (reference sequence). The CDR3 loop spans 15 amino acids. DNA of the CDR3: TGTGCCAGCAGCTTGGGGACAGGGTACACCGGGGAGCTGTTTTTT. Protein: CASSLGTGYTGELFF.

The CDR3 bases are TGTGCCATCAGTGAGGGGGGGGGCCCCGCTAACTATGGCTACACCTTC. This encodes CAISEGGGPANYGYTF. The chain links TRBV10-3 to TRBJ1-2; perhaps TRBD1 as D (6 bases). Trimming took off 2 bases at V and 0 bases at J, with 13 bases between the two ends. The CDR3 runs 16 residues. Germline assignment: CDR1 ENHRY and CDR2 SYGVKD.

V is TRBV7-2 and J is TRBJ2-1; D is unresolved. This CDR3 is 13 amino acids long. CDR1 is SGHTA, CDR2 FQGNSA, per germline. Deletions cut 1 base from V and 10 bases from J, with 11 bases between. The CDR3 DNA sequence: TGTGCCAGCAGCTTAGGAAGGGATCGGGAGCAGTTCTTC. Translated, it gives CASSLGRDREQFF. Combining the CDR3 with reference TRBV7-2 and TRBJ2-1 gives the whole variable domain GAGVSQSPSNKVTEKGKDVELRCDPISGHTALYWYRQSLGQGLEFLIYFQGNSAPDKSGLPSDRFSAERTGGSVSTLTIQRTQQEDSAVYLCASSLGRDREQFFGPGTRLTVL.

The rearrangement joins TRBV24-1 to TRBJ2-2; D ambiguous. V lost 4 bases to trimming and J lost 3 bases, with 8 bases between them. Germline V gene data show CDR1 as KGHDR and CDR2 as SFDVKD. The CDR3 loop spans 14 amino acids. CDR3 nucleotides: TGTGCCACCAGTGAGTCGATTGACACCGGGGAGCTGTTTTTT. The encoded protein is CATSESIDTGELFF.

This chain uses TRBV6-5 with TRBJ1-3, with D perhaps TRBD1 (6 bases). Germline CDR1 MNHEY, CDR2 SVGAGI. The germline V and J ends were trimmed by 5 bases and 4 bases, with 15 bases remaining between them. This CDR3 spans 15 amino acids. The DNA for the CDR3 is TGTGCCAGCAGTCGGGGACAAGGCCCCGGAAACACCATATATTTT. This encodes CASSRGQGPGNTIYF.

The chain couples TRBV19 to TRBJ2-7; no definite D call. The CDR3 loop spans 13 amino acids. The ends were cut back, 5 bases at V and 5 bases at J, with 13 bases in the middle. CDR1 is LNHDA, CDR2 SQIVND, per germline (reference sequence). Here the CDR3 reads CASSLSLQDEQYF. The DNA for the CDR3 is TGTGCCAGTAGTCTGTCGCTCCAGGACGAGCAGTACTTC.

The chain uses TRBV9 and TRBJ1-1; the D gene is possibly TRBD1 (6 bases). The CDR3 consists of 14 residues. V was shortened by 4 bases and J by 5 bases, with 15 bases between the two germline ends. Germline CDR1 SGDLS, CDR2 YYNGEE. CDR3 region: CASSQGGGSTEAFF. Here the CDR3 DNA reads TGTGCCAGCAGCCAGGGAGGGGGAAGTACTGAAGCTTTCTTT. The variable domain in full, with the rest retrieved from reference TRBV9 and TRBJ1-1, is DSGVTQTPKHLITATGQRVTLRCSPRSGDLSVYWYQQSLDQGLQFLIQYYNGEERAKGNILERFSAQQFPDLHSELNLSSLELGDSALYFCASSQGGGSTEAFFGQGTRLTVV.

The rearrangement joins TRBV29-1 to TRBJ1-1; TRBD1 might be the D (6 bases). From germline, CDR1 is SQVTM and CDR2 ANQGSEA. This CDR3 spans 14 amino acids. Between the trimmed V and J ends, which lost 4 bases and 0 bases, there was a span of 12 bases. CDR3 in amino acids: CSVVRQDMNTEAFF. The CDR3 DNA reads as TGCAGCGTTGTAAGACAGGATATGAACACTGAAGCTTTCTTT.

The chain links TRBV7-9 to TRBJ2-1, with 9 bases fitting TRBD2. The CDR3 is made up of 15 amino acids. With 2 bases clipped from V and 6 bases from J, the junction kept 5 bases outside the gene matches. Germline loops: CDR1 SEHNR, CDR2 FQNEAQ (reference sequence). The CDR3 here is CASSLPGLAANEQFF. DNA for the CDR3: TGTGCCAGCAGCTTACCGGGACTAGCTGCCAATGAGCAGTTCTTC.

Remarks on this clone: Germline and junction disagree at one end, which may indicate a read error. The genes are TRBV5-1 and TRBJ2-5; D remains ambiguous. This CDR3 has 14 residues. From germline, CDR1 is SGHRS and CDR2 YFSETQ. CDR3 DNA: TGCGCCAGCAGCTTGGACTGGGCCCAAGAGGCCCAGTACTTC. Protein: CASSLDWAQEAQYF.

The chain links TRBV13 to TRBJ2-2; no clear D gene. Trimming cost V 4 bases and J 6 bases, with 9 bases left between them. In germline, CDR1 is PRHDT, CDR2 FYEKMQ (reference sequence). This CDR3 is built from 13 residues. For the CDR3, the DNA is TGTGCCAGCAGCTCCTCGGAGTCCGGGGAGCTGTTTTTT. Protein: CASSSSESGELFF.

The rearrangement links TRBV5-1 to TRBJ2-6; TRBD1 matches 8 bases. The CDR3 totals 17 residues. The germline V gene encodes CDR1 SGHRS and CDR2 YFSETQ. J gave up 4 bases and V 3 bases, and 9 bases lay outside the gene matches. CDR3 bases: TGCGCCAGCAGCTCCCGGACAGGGCTGCAAGGGGCCAACGTCCTGACTTTC. This encodes CASSSRTGLQGANVLTF.

By share, this clone counts as medium-sized. This chain's CDR3 is CASSSPSGLAGVTGELFF. The CDR3 DNA is TGTGCCAGCAGTTCCCCCTCGGGACTAGCGGGAGTCACCGGGGAGCTGTTTTTT. The rearrangement joins TRBV27 to TRBJ2-2, with TRBD2 identical over 14 bases. Trimming took 4 bases from V and 4 from J; bases not matched to a gene: 8. CDR3 length equals 18 residues. Germline V CDR1 and CDR2: MNHEY, SMNVEV (reference sequence).

V and J are TRBV3-1 (or the pseudogene TRBV3-2) and TRBJ1-2; 7 bases align to TRBD1. The CDR3 covers 19 residues. Trimming at V came to 0 bases and at J to 4 bases, leaving 17 bases not matched to a gene. Per the germline V gene, CDR1 is LGHDT and CDR2 is YNNKEL (reference sequence). Here the CDR3 DNA reads TGTGCCAGCAGCCAAGACGGCCGGTTTAGGGACAGCGTGGCCTATGGCTACACCTTC. Its protein is CASSQDGRFRDSVAYGYTF.

This chain links TRBV19 with TRBJ1-5, with 9 bases matching TRBD1. Trimming took 5 bases from V and 5 from J; bases not matched to a gene: 7. Germline V gives CDR1 LNHDA, CDR2 SQIVND (reference sequence). This CDR3 comprises 15 residues. The DNA for the CDR3 is TGTGCCAGTAGTCCCGCCGGGACAGGGTATCAGCCCCAGCATTTT. Translated, it gives CASSPAGTGYQPQHF.

The chain employs TRBV6-5 and TRBJ1-2, with 7 nucleotides matching TRBD1. Germline CDR1 MNHEY, CDR2 SVGAGI. The J segment lost 2 bases and the V segment lost 6 bases, leaving 6 bases of the junction unmatched. This CDR3 comprises 14 residues. For the CDR3, the DNA is TGTGCCAGCAGGGCCCGGACAGGCAACTATGGCTACACCTTC. This encodes CASRARTGNYGYTF.

The CDR3 reads CATSDQRENTDTQYF. CDR3 sequence (DNA): TGTGCCACCAGTGACCAGCGGGAGAACACAGATACGCAGTATTTT. V and J are TRBV24-1 and TRBJ2-3; 8 nucleotides match TRBD2. After removal of 4 bases from V and 2 bases from J, the junction contained 4 bases not matched to a gene. Germline V lookup: CDR1 KGHDR, CDR2 SFDVKD. CDR3 length: 15 amino acids.

The DNA of the CDR3 is TGTGCCAGCAGCTTAGTTGTGGGCACCGGGGAGCTGTTTTTT. Protein: CASSLVVGTGELFF. The rearrangement joins TRBV7-2 to TRBJ2-2; no definite D call. Between the trimmed V and J ends, which lost 1 base and 4 bases, there was a span of 7 bases. The CDR3 length is 14 residues. The germline V gene has CDR1 SGHTA and CDR2 FQGNSA.

The CDR3 DNA follows: TGTGCCAGCAGAGAGGCAGATATGGGGGGCGACTATGGCTACACCTTC. The encoded protein is CASREADMGGDYGYTF. This chain joins TRBV21-1 and TRBJ1-2. TRBV21-1 represents a pseudogene. The CDR3 totals 16 residues.

The chain employs TRBV6-5 and TRBJ2-7, with a tentative D call TRBD2 (5 bases). This CDR3 has 14 residues. CDR1 and CDR2 (germline): MNHEY, SVGAGI. Between the trimmed V and J ends, which lost 9 bases and 2 bases, there was a span of 17 bases. This CDR3 is CASVLDPGTYEQYF. CDR3 nucleotide sequence: TGTGCCAGTGTCTTGGACCCGGGGACCTACGAGCAGTACTTC.